These T cell receptor beta chains were read from a single sample in a study of blood T cell repertoires in COVID-19. Profiled with immunoSEQ multiplex PCR; TCRdb holds only in-frame clones, not every one. The sample holds 150,000 to 180,000 clones; approximately 80% are singletons and the top ten take around 10%. Sequences were obtained from peripheral blood. The receptor source for this set is a woman aged 60-75 years with COVID-19, enrolled during active disease. CDR3s include the opening cysteine and the closing phenylalanine or tryptophan. A D gene is named only where the DNA matches it firmly. Clone size is given for some rows only: seen once, a few or many times, or a class if the clone is expanded.

clone size,D gene,V gene,J gene,CDR3 protein
NA,NA,TRBV5-4,TRBJ2-5,CASAKGSGQETQYF
NA,NA,TRBV11-2,TRBJ2-3,CASSSSPADTQYF
NA,NA,TRBV19,TRBJ2-1,CASSKRRTYNEQFF
NA,NA,TRBV30,TRBJ1-6,CAWSLLNSPLHF
NA,NA,TRBV7-9,TRBJ1-1,CASSLGRGNTEAFF
NA,NA,TRBV18,TRBJ1-1,CASSPIRGEAFF
NA,TRBD2,TRBV6-5,TRBJ2-1,CASSAGTSGINEQFF
NA,TRBD1,TRBV5-5,TRBJ1-1,CASSLALGGAEAFF
NA,NA,TRBV5-5,TRBJ1-2,CASSLNPGALNYGYTF
NA,TRBD1,TRBV6-6,TRBJ1-3,CASSYPTGLSGNTIYF
NA,NA,TRBV6-5,TRBJ1-2,CASRRHQGFGDTF
few,NA,TRBV24-1,TRBJ2-3,CATSDWDNQGDTQYF
NA,NA,TRBV9,TRBJ1-3,CASTRGGRASGNTIYF
NA,TRBD2,TRBV29-1,TRBJ2-7,CSVEGLAGGEQYF